The rows below give T cell receptor beta chains drawn from one sample of a study of cytomegalovirus exposure and HLA in healthy donors. TCRdb keeps only in-frame clones here, not all; method: immunoSEQ multiplex PCR. The table has roughly 170,000 clones, more than 65% seen once. The specimen was PBMCs. The receptors stem from a girl aged 2-9 years in good health and CMV-seropositive. Both conserved end residues are part of each CDR3.

v_call: TRBV15; cdr3_aa: CATSRARTDNYGYTF
v_call: TRBV4-1; cdr3_aa: CASSQPTTGNTEAFF
v_call: TRBV2; cdr3_aa: CASSGSRGGGYEQYF
v_call: TRBV6-1; cdr3_aa: CASTRQGNQPQHF
v_call: TRBV6-1; cdr3_aa: CASRLAGQETQYF
v_call: TRBV28; cdr3_aa: CASSPIPLAGTYEQYF
v_call: TRBV28; cdr3_aa: CASSQQGGPYEQYF
v_call: TRBV29-1; cdr3_aa: CSVAAGFQDTYGYTF
v_call: TRBV19; cdr3_aa: CASSTPSTGELFF
v_call: TRBV18; cdr3_aa: CASSPEHPREDTQYF
v_call: TRBV29-1; cdr3_aa: CSVGFMGTGITEAFF
v_call: TRBV5-4; cdr3_aa: CASSHPTGDGYTF
v_call: TRBV6-1; cdr3_aa: CASRLPGGLYGYTF
v_call: TRBV2; cdr3_aa: CASNGVNTIYF
v_call: TRBV19; cdr3_aa: CASSTDPGVPQHF
v_call: TRBV9; cdr3_aa: CASSPSPLPEQFF
v_call: TRBV28; cdr3_aa: CASSRLTGGASQPQHF
v_call: TRBV5-1; cdr3_aa: CASSLAGGAYDRSYGQYF
v_call: TRBV11-3; cdr3_aa: CASRTNRDRIEDTQYF
v_call: TRBV5-1; cdr3_aa: CASTRDSTNYGYTF